This T cell receptor beta chain was retrieved from a study of long-term antiretroviral therapy in people with HIV. The study's findings and limits: Pre-ART expanded clones dominated the repertoire at every time point.

Concerning this clone itself: Its specificity is unknown.

With survey level as its setting, the immunoSEQ assay was v3.0. Some clones are missing from TCRdb's copy, which holds only in-frame ones; the method was immunoSEQ multiplex PCR. The data contain 25,000 to 30,000 clones, more than 85% of them singletons. The CDR3 runs to 14 residues. CDR1 SGHAT and CDR2 FQNNGV come from the germline V gene. The V end was cut by 1 base, the J end by 6 bases, with 11 bases between. This chain joins TRBV11-2 and TRBJ2-3; the D gene is possibly TRBD2 (7 bases). This receptor was identified in a woman in her thirties or forties with HIV. The sample in question was unsorted PBMCs, obtained almost 6.7 years after starting antiretroviral therapy. The CDR3 coding sequence is TGTGCCAGCAGCTTAGCGGGGGGCCTCGATACGCAGTATTTT. This gives the protein CASSLAGGLDTQYF.